These 16 T cell receptor beta chains came from one sample sequenced in a study of blood T cell repertoires in COVID-19 (dated by TCRdb to about 2020). The receptor library was made with the immunoSEQ multiplex PCR assay. TCRdb mirrors the immuneACCESS table, restricted to in-frame sequences. Some clones are absent from its copies; in checked studies, under half trace to an unresolved V gene, and the reason for the others is unknown. This sample is represented by roughly 150,000 clones; less than 85% of them were singletons. The ten largest clones add up to 10% of the sample. The sample was peripheral blood. All receptors derive from a woman aged 80 or older with active or convalescent COVID-19.

The gene calls are TRBV5-1 and TRBJ2-1; 10 bases are a match to TRBD2. CDR1 and CDR2 (germline): SGHRS, YFSETQ. The CDR3 loop spans 16 amino acids. With V trimmed by 4 bases and J by 7 bases, 11 bases remained unmatched. The CDR3 region has the DNA TGCGCCAGCAGCGCTCAGCCAGCGGGAGGGGTTAATGAGCAGTTCTTC. Protein sequence: CASSAQPAGGVNEQFF. Together with reference TRBV5-1 and TRBJ2-1, the CDR3 gives the full variable domain: KAGVTQTPRYLIKTRGQQVTLSCSPISGHRSVSWYQQTPGQGLQFLFEYFSETQRNKGNFPGRFSGRQFSNSRSEMNVSTLELGDSALYLCASSAQPAGGVNEQFFGPGTRLTVL.

The V call is TRBV19, the J call TRBJ2-7; 9 positions agree with TRBD2. The germline V gene encodes CDR1 LNHDA and CDR2 SQIVND (reference sequence). This CDR3 region has 18 residues. V lost 3 bases and J lost 2; bases outside the gene matches: 14. The CDR3 coding sequence is TGTGCCAGTAGTATTACGCTAGCGGGATATTCTCTCCCCTACGAGCAGTACTTC. This encodes CASSITLAGYSLPYEQYF.

The chain links TRBV28 to TRBJ2-1, with D perhaps matching TRBD2 (5 bases). V was shortened by 4 bases and J by 3 bases, with 13 bases between the two germline ends. CDR3 length: 15 residues. Germline V gene sequence: CDR1 MDHEN, CDR2 SYDVKM. CDR3 in amino acids: CASSWASGGYNEQFF. CDR3 in DNA: TGTGCCAGCAGTTGGGCCAGCGGTGGCTACAATGAGCAGTTCTTC.

The rearrangement uses TRBV18 and TRBJ2-1; a possible D gene is TRBD1 (6 bases). CDR1 KGHSH and CDR2 LQKENI come from the germline V gene. Trimming took 4 bases from V and 0 from J, leaving 10 bases between them. CDR3 length: 15 residues. CDR3 bases: TGTGCCAGCTCACTCGGACAGAGCTCCTACAATGAGCAGTTCTTC. It encodes CASSLGQSSYNEQFF.

The V and J genes are TRBV19 and TRBJ2-5, with D unclear. The CDR3 sequence is 17 residues long. Per germline, CDR1 LNHDA and CDR2 SQIVND (reference sequence). V was trimmed by 1 base and J by 4 bases, leaving 19 bases between them. Written as DNA, the CDR3 is TGTGCCAGTAGTATAGTCCCAGTACCCATCCGTGCAGAGACCCAGTACTTC. Encoded protein: CASSIVPVPIRAETQYF. Full variable domain (missing parts from reference TRBV19 and TRBJ2-5): DGGITQSPKYLFRKEGQNVTLSCEQNLNHDAMYWYRQDPGQGLRLIYYSQIVNDFQKGDIAEGYSVSREKKESFPLTVTSAQKNPTAFYLCASSIVPVPIRAETQYFGPGTRLLVL.

J is TRBJ2-1 and V is TRBV4-2; 7 nucleotides align to TRBD1. CDR1 and CDR2 from the germline V gene are LGHNA and YNFKEQ. Trimming cost V 5 bases and J 0 bases; bases outside gene matches: 10. CDR3 length: 17 amino acids. CDR3 nucleotide sequence: TGTGCCAGCAGCTTGAACAGGGGCCCGAGCTCCTACAATGAGCAGTTCTTC. This sequence encodes CASSLNRGPSSYNEQFF.

V gene TRBV5-1 combines with J gene TRBJ2-1; TRBD2 matches 7 bases. The CDR3 runs 15 residues. The ends lost 0 bases at V and 3 bases at J; junction bases unmatched: 3. CDR1 and CDR2 (germline): SGHRS, YFSETQ. The CDR3 bases are TGCGCCAGCAGCTTGGGCACTAGCGTCTACAATGAGCAGTTCTTC. Amino acids: CASSLGTSVYNEQFF.

This sequence joins TRBV19 and TRBJ1-5; D not resolved. Trimming pared 0 bases from V and 0 bases from J, leaving 9 bases between. Germline CDR1 and CDR2: LNHDA and SQIVND (reference sequence). There are 16 residues in the CDR3. For the CDR3, the DNA is TGTGCCAGTAGTATAGATACAGACTATAGCAATCAGCCCCAGCATTTT. It is translated as CASSIDTDYSNQPQHF. Supplemented by reference TRBV19 and TRBJ1-5, the full variable domain reads DGGITQSPKYLFRKEGQNVTLSCEQNLNHDAMYWYRQDPGQGLRLIYYSQIVNDFQKGDIAEGYSVSREKKESFPLTVTSAQKNPTAFYLCASSIDTDYSNQPQHFGDGTRLSIL.

The V and J genes are TRBV3-1 (or the pseudogene TRBV3-2) and TRBJ2-4; D not resolved. The ends were cut back, 2 bases at V and 4 bases at J, with 6 bases in the middle. The CDR3 has 13 residues. The V gene's germline CDR1 is LGHDT and CDR2 YNNKEL (reference sequence). The CDR3 protein is CASSQKAKNIQYF. The DNA for the CDR3 is TGTGCCAGCAGCCAAAAAGCGAAAAACATTCAGTACTTC.

The table lists this clone with a count of one. In DNA, the CDR3 is TGCGCCAGCAGCTTAATACAGGTGAGCTCCTACAATGAGCAGTTCTTC. Amino acids: CASSLIQVSSYNEQFF. The chain links TRBV5-1 to TRBJ2-1, with D possibly being TRBD1 (5 bases). This CDR3 has 16 amino acids. The germline V gene has CDR1 SGHRS and CDR2 YFSETQ. The germline V and J ends were trimmed by 2 bases and 0 bases, with 12 bases remaining between them.

Only one count was recorded for this clone. The gene calls are TRBV7-3 and TRBJ1-1; the D is unclear. Germline CDR1 reads SGHTA; CDR2 reads FQGTGA. The CDR3 covers 15 residues. V dropped 4 bases and J dropped 8 bases, with 20 bases sitting between them. CDR3 nucleotide sequence: TGTGCCAGCAGCTCAATCGGACGGGATTTCGTGGAAGCTTTCTTT. This encodes CASSSIGRDFVEAFF.

The rearrangement joins TRBV5-1 to TRBJ2-7; D is possibly TRBD2 (5 bases). CDR1 and CDR2 (germline): SGHRS, YFSETQ. V was shortened by 4 bases and J by 5 bases, with 13 bases between the two germline ends. The CDR3 has 13 residues. The chain's CDR3 is CASSRGNSDEQYF. For the CDR3, the DNA is TGCGCCAGCAGCCGGGGTAACAGCGACGAGCAGTACTTC.

The chain combines TRBV28 with TRBJ2-1, with TRBD2 matching over 10 bases. Looked up from germline, CDR1 is MDHEN and CDR2 is SYDVKM. The J segment lost 7 bases and the V segment lost 6 bases, leaving 6 bases of the junction unmatched. The CDR3 extends over 14 amino acids. CDR3 region: CASSRAGGRNEQFF. The CDR3 nucleotides read TGTGCCAGCAGCAGAGCGGGAGGGCGAAATGAGCAGTTCTTC.

This rearrangement joins TRBV11-2 to TRBJ2-5, with TRBD1 identical over 9 bases. The CDR3 length is 15 residues. Losses at the gene ends were 8 bases for V and 5 bases for J; bases not matched to a gene: 12. Germline V CDR1 and CDR2: SGHAT, FQNNGV. CDR3 amino acids: CASDKTGGLGETQYF. The CDR3 bases are TGTGCCAGCGACAAAACAGGGGGCCTAGGGGAGACCCAGTACTTC.

The chain links TRBV13 to TRBJ2-2; a weak D match, TRBD2 (6 bases). CDR1 and CDR2 (germline): PRHDT, FYEKMQ (reference sequence). This CDR3 is built from 16 residues. The germline V and J ends were trimmed by 2 bases and 0 bases, with 10 bases remaining between them. This chain's CDR3 is CASSLISGSNTGELFF. In DNA form, the CDR3 reads TGTGCCAGCAGCTTAATTAGCGGCTCGAACACCGGGGAGCTGTTTTTT.

Only a few counts were recorded for this clone. The chain uses TRBV6-4 and TRBJ1-5; 10 positions match TRBD1. Trimming removed 4 bases from V and 7 bases from J; junction bases left unmatched: 1. The length of the CDR3 is 13 residues. Germline values: CDR1 MRHNA, CDR2 SNTAGT. The CDR3 spells CASSVDRGQPQHF. In nucleotides, the CDR3 is TGTGCCAGCAGTGTGGACAGGGGGCAGCCCCAGCATTTT.